Listed below are T cell receptor beta chains from one sample, sequenced in a study of patients and donors after allogeneic stem cell transplantation. TCRdb redid the calling of the RT-PCR reads with MiXCR, one entry per CDR3 protein. The sample yields approximately 160,000 distinct CDR3 sequences, 30% seen once. What was sequenced was blood, either unsorted or a sorted T cell fraction (not recorded which). These receptors all come from a human donor who was either an allogeneic HSCT recipient or a stem cell or donor lymphocyte infusion donor (not recorded which). It is not recorded whose cells these are; they may come from a transplant donor. Both conserved end residues are part of each CDR3. Fields, in order: J gene, V gene, D gene, clone size, CDR3 DNA, CDR3 protein. D genes are given only for firm matches. Size tells how often a clone was seen (once, few, many) or the class of an expanded clone, and some rows leave it out.

TRBJ2-1 TRBV12-1 - - TGTGCCAGCAGCCCTCGGGACACGGGACGAGAGGAGCAGTTCTTC CASSPRDTGREEQFF
TRBJ2-1 TRBV4-3 - few TGCGCCAGCAGCCCGCTACTTGGGGGTAGGGATGAGCAGTTCTTC CASSPLLGGRDEQFF
TRBJ2-2 TRBV20-1 TRBD1 - TGCAGTGCTAGAGATTACAGGGGGCCAACCGGGGAGCTGTTTTTT CSARDYRGPTGELFF
TRBJ1-1 TRBV20-1 - - TGCAGTGCTAGGAGGGAGGGATCATCCCTTGGCTTT CSARREGSSLGF
TRBJ1-2 TRBV7-2 TRBD1 few TGTGCCAGCAGCGTGGGACAGGCAGCTAACTATGGCTACACCTTC CASSVGQAANYGYTF
TRBJ2-1 TRBV7-2 - few TGTGCCAGCAGCTCCCAGGAGGGCCTGACCTACAATGAGCAGTTCTTC CASSSQEGLTYNEQFF
TRBJ2-1 TRBV20-1 TRBD2 few TGCAGTGCTAGAGATGGGGCTAGCGGGAGAAACATCTACAATGAGCAGTTCTTC CSARDGASGRNIYNEQFF
TRBJ2-7 TRBV28 TRBD1 few TGTGCCAGCAGTTTATCCTTAGGACAGGGATTTTCGTACGAGCAGTACTTC CASSLSLGQGFSYEQYF
TRBJ2-1 TRBV30 TRBD2 - TGTGCCTCCGCTAGCGGGAGGGACAATGAGCAGTTCTTC CASASGRDNEQFF
TRBJ2-5 TRBV28 - - TGTGCCAGCACCGCCGGGACCAAAGAGACCCAGTACTTC CASTAGTKETQYF
TRBJ1-2 TRBV12-3/TRBV12-4 TRBD1 medium-sized TGTGCCGTACCGGAGGGGGCCTATGGCTACACCTTC CAVPEGAYGYTF
TRBJ1-1 TRBV12-3/TRBV12-4 TRBD1 many TGTGCCAGCAGTCTGACAGGGGAGGGCACTGAAGCTTTCTTT CASSLTGEGTEAFF
TRBJ2-2 TRBV7-2 TRBD2 - TGTGCCAGCAGCTTAGCACTAGCGGGAGCGGGTGGGGAGCTGTTTTTT CASSLALAGAGGELFF
TRBJ2-7 TRBV27 - few TGTGCCAGCACCGGGATGAACTACGAGCAGTACTTC CASTGMNYEQYF
TRBJ2-1 TRBV9 TRBD2 - TGTGCCAGCAGCCAGAGCGGGAGGGCCGACAATGAGCAGTTCTTC CASSQSGRADNEQFF
TRBJ1-2 TRBV29-1 - few TGCAGCGTTGAAGGAGGCAGGGGCCTCTATGGCTACACCTTC CSVEGGRGLYGYTF
TRBJ1-1 TRBV4-3 TRBD1 - TGCGCCAGCAGCAAAAGGGACAGGGATGAAGCTTTCTTT CASSKRDRDEAFF
TRBJ2-2 TRBV20-1 TRBD2 - TGCAGTGCTAGGATAGCGGGAGGGCCGAACGGGGAGCTGTTTTTT CSARIAGGPNGELFF
TRBJ1-2 TRBV20-1 - few TGCAGTGAAGAGGAAAACTATGGCTACACCTTC CSEEENYGYTF
TRBJ2-7 TRBV20-1 - - TGCAGTGCTAGAGATCTCCGGGAGTGGAGCTACGAGCAGTACTTC CSARDLREWSYEQYF
TRBJ2-7 TRBV20-1 TRBD1 few TGCAGTGCTCCTGGGACAGGGGTCTACGAGCAGTACTTC CSAPGTGVYEQYF
TRBJ2-7 TRBV6-6 TRBD2 - TGTGCCAGTAGTAGCGGGAGGGCCCTCATGACCTACGAGCAGTACTTC CASSSGRALMTYEQYF
TRBJ2-1 TRBV12-3/TRBV12-4 - few TGTGCCAGCAGTTTTAGCCTGACAGAGGTACTCAACAATGAGCAGTTCTTC CASSFSLTEVLNNEQFF
TRBJ2-7 TRBV3-1 TRBD2 - TGTGCCAGCAGCCCCAATAGCGGGAGCGGGTACGAGCAGTACTTC CASSPNSGSGYEQYF
TRBJ1-1 TRBV7-6 - many TGTGCCAGCAGCGCTTTTACAGGGTCGAACACTGAAGCTTTCTTT CASSAFTGSNTEAFF
TRBJ2-1 TRBV29-1 TRBD2 - TGCAGCGTTGAAGGGGGACTAGCGGGAGTCTACAATGAGCAGTTCTTC CSVEGGLAGVYNEQFF
TRBJ2-5 TRBV6-5 TRBD1 - TGTGCCAGCAGTTACTCGACTTGGCTGAGGGGGCGCCAAGAGACCCAGTACTTC CASSYSTWLRGRQETQYF
TRBJ2-1 TRBV3-1 - few TGTGCCAGCAGCCAAGAATACGGGAGCTCCTACAATGAGCAGTTCTTC CASSQEYGSSYNEQFF
TRBJ1-2 TRBV6-1 - - TGTGCCACCATACGTTCTCCATCTCCCCAAGGCTACACCTTC CATIRSPSPQGYTF
TRBJ2-5 TRBV5-1 - - TGCGCCAGCAGCTTGAAGGCGACCCAGTACTTC CASSLKATQYF
TRBJ2-2 TRBV10-3 TRBD1 - TGTGCCATCAGGCGGGACAGGGTCCCCGGGGAGCTGTTTTTT CAIRRDRVPGELFF
TRBJ2-1 TRBV20-1 - - TGCAGTGCTAGCCCTCTGGACAGTTCAAGTGAGCAGTTCTTC CSASPLDSSSEQFF
TRBJ1-2 TRBV11-2 - once TGTGCCAGCAGCTCCTACTCTGGGGGCGGGTATGGCTACACCTTC CASSSYSGGGYGYTF
TRBJ2-7 TRBV19 TRBD1 few TGTGCCAGTAGTGTCAGGGGGCACGAGCAGTACTTC CASSVRGHEQYF
TRBJ1-6 TRBV12-3/TRBV12-4 - - TGTGCCAGCACCCTGAACGATAATTCACCCCTCCACTTT CASTLNDNSPLHF
TRBJ2-3 TRBV15 - - TGTGCCACAGGGAGCCAAGGGGGAGATACGCAGTATTTT CATGSQGGDTQYF
TRBJ2-7 TRBV20-1 - - TGCAGTGCTCCCCGCCTAGGGGGAAGAGGGTTCTACGAGCAGTACTTC CSAPRLGGRGFYEQYF
TRBJ2-7 TRBV6-5 - few TGTGCCAGCAGTTACAGGGAGATCAGCCGAGTCTACGAGCAGTACTTC CASSYREISRVYEQYF
TRBJ1-2 TRBV5-1 TRBD1 - TGCGCCAGCAGCTTGGACAGGGGAGCCGGCACCTTC CASSLDRGAGTF
TRBJ1-2 TRBV4-2 - - TGTGCCAGCAGCCAAGATTGGCAGGGGAACTATGGCTACACCTTC CASSQDWQGNYGYTF
TRBJ2-1 TRBV29-1 - few TGCAGCGTTGAAGAGCTCTCTATGGCGGGCAACCCCTACAATGAGCAGTTCTTC CSVEELSMAGNPYNEQFF
TRBJ2-1 TRBV29-1 - few TGCAGCGTTGAATTCGCGGGGTCTCGGGACCATGAGCAGTTCTTC CSVEFAGSRDHEQFF